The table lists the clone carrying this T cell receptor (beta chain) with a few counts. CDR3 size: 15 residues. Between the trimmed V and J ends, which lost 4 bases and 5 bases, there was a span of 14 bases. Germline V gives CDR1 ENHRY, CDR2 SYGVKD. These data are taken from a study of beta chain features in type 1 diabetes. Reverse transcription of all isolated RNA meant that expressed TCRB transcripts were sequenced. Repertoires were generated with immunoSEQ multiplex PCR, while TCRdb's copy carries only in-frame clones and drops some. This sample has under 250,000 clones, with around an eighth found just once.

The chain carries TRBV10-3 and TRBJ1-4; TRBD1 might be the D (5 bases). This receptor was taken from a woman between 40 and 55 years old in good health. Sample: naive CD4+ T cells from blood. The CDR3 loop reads CAISARVKENEKLFF. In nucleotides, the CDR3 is TGTGCCATCAGTGCCAGGGTAAAAGAGAATGAAAAACTGTTTTTT.